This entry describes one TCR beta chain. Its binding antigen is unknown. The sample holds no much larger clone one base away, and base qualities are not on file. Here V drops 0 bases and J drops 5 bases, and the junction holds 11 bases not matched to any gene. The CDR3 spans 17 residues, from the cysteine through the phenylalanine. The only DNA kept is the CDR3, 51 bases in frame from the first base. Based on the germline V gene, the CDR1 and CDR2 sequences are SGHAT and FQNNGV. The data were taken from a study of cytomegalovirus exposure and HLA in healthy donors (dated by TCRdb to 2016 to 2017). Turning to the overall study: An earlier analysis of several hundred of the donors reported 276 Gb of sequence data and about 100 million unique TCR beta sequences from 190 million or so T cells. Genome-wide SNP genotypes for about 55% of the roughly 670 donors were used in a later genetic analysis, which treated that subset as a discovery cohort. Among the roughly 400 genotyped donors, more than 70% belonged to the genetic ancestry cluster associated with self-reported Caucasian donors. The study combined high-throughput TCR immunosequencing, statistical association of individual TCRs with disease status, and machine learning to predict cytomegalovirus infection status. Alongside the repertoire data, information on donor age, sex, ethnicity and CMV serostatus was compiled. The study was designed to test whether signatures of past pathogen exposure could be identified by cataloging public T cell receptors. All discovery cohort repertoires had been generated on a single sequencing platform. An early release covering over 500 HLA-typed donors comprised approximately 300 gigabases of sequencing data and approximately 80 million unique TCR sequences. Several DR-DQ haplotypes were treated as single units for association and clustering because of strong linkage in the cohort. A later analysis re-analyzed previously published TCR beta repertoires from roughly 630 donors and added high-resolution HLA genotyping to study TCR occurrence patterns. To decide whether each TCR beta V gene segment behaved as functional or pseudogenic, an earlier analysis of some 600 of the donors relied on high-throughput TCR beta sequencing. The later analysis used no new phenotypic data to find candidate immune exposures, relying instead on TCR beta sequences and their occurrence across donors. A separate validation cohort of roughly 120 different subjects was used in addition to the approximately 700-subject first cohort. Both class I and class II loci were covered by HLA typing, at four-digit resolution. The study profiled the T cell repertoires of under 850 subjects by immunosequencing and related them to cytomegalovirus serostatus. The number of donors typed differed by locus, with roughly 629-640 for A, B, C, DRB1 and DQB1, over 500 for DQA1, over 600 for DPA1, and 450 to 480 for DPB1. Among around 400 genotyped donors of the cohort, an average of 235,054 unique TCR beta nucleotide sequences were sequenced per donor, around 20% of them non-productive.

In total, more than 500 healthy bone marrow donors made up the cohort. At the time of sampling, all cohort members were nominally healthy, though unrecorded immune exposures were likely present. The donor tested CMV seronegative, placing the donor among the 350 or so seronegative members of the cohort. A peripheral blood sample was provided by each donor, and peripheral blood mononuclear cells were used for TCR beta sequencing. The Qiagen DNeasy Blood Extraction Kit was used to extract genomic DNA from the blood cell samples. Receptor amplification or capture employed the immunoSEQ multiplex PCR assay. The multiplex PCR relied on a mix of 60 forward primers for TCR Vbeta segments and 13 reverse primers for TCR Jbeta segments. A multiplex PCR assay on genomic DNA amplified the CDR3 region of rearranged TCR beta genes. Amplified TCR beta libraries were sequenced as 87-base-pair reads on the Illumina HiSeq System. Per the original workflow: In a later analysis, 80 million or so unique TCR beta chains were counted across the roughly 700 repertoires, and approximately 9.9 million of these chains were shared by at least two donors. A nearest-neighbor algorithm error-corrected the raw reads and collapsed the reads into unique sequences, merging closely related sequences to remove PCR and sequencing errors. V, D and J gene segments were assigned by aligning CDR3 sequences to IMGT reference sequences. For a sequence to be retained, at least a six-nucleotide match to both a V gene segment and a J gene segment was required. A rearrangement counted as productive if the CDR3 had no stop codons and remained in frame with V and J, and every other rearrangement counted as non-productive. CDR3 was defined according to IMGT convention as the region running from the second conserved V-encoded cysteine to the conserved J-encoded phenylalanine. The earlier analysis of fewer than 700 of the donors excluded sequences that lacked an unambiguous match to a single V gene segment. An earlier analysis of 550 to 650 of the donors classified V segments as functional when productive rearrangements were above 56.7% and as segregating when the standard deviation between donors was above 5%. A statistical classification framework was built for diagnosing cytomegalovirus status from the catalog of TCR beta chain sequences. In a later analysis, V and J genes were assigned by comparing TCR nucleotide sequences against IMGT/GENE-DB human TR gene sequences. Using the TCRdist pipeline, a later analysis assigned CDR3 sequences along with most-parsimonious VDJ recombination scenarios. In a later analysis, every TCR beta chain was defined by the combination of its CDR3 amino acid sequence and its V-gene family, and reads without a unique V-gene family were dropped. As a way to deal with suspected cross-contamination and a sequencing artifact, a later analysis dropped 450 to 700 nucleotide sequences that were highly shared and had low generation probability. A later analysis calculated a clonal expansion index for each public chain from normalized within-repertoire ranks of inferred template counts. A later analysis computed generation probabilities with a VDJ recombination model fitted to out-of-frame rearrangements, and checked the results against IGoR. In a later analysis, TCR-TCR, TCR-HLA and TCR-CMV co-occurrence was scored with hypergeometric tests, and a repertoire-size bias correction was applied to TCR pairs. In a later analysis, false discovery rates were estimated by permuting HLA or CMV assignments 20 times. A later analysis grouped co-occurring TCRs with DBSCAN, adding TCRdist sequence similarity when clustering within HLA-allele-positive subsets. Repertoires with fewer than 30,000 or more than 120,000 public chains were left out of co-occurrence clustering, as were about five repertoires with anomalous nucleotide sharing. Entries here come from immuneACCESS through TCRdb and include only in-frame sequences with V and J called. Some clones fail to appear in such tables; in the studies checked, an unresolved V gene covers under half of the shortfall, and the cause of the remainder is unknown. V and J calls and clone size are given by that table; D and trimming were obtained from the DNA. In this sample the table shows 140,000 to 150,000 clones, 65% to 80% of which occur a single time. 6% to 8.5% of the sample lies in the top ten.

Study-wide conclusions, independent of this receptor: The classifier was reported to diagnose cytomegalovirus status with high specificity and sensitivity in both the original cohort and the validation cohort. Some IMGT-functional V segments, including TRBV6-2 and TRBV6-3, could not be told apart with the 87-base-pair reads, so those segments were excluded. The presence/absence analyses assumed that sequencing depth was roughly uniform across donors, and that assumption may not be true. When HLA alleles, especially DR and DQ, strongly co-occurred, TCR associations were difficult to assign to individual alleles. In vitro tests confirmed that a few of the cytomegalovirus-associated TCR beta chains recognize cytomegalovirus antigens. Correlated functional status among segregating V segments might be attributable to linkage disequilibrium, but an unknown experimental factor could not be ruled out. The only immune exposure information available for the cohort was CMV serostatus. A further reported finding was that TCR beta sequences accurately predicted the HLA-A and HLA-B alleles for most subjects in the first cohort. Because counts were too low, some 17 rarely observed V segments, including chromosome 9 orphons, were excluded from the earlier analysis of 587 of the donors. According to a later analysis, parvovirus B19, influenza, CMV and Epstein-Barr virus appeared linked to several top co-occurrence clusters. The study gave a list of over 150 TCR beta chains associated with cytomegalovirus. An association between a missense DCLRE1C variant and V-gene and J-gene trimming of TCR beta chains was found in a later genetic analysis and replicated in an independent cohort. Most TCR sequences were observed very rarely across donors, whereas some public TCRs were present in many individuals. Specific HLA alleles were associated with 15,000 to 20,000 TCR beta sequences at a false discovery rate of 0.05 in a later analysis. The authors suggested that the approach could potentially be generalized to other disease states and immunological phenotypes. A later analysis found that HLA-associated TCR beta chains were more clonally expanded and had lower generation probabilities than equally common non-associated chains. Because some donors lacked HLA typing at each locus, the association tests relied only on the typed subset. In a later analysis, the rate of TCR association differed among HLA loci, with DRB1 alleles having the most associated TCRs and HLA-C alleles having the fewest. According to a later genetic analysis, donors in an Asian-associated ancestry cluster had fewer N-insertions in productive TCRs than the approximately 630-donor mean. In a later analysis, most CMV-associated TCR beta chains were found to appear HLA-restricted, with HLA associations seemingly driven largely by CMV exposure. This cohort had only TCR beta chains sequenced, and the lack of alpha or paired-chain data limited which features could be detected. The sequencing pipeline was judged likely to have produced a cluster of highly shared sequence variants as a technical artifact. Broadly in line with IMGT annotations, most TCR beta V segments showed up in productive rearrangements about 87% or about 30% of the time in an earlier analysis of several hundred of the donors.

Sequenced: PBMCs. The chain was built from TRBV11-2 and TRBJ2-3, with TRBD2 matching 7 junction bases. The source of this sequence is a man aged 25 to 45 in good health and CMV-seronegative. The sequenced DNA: TGTGCCAGCAGCTTAGATCTGGCCAGCGGGGTGGGAGATACGCAGTATTTT. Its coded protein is CASSLDLASGVGDTQYF. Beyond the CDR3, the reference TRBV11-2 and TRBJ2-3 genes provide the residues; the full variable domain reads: EAGVAQSPRYKIIEKRQSVAFWCNPISGHATLYWYQQILGQGPKLLIQFQNNGVVDDSQLPKDRFSAERLKGVDSTLKIQPAKLEDSAVYLCASSLDLASGVGDTQYFGPGTRLTVL.